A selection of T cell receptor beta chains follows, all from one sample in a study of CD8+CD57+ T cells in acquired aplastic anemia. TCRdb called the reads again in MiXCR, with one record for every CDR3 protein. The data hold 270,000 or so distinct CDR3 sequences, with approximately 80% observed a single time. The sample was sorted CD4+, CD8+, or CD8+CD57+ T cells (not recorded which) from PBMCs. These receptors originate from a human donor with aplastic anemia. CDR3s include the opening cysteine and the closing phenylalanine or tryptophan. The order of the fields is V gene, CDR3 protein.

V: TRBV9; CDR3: CASSEGVGASEAF
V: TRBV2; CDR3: CARALAGEYNEQFF
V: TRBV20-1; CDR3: CSARDRAGGYTF
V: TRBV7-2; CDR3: CASSFDPGAATLSF
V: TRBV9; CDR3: CASSVGGAPGNTKQFF
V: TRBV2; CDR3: CASSERGPGAYF
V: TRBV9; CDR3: CASSLGRTGDNDPFF
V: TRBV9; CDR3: CASSQGSDTQNFDF
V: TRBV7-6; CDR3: CASSSDRALSPHHYTF
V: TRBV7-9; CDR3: CATRHLDCPLPKLF
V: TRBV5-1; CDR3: CASSSIAGGDGYTF
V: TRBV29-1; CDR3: CSVEDQSGYTF
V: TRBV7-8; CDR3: CASSSNPDGTALSF
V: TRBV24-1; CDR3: CATSPPYDTGELFF
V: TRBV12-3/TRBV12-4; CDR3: CASSSGPLYNEQFF
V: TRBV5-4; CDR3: CASRQGGSPDTQYF
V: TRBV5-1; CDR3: CASSLGDTSSQFF
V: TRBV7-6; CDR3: CASSFETSGGFFGQFF
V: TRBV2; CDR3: CASGGRGMKTQYF
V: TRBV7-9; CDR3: CASSFERSGRSAQYF
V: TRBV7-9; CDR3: CASSSTGTWGETQFF
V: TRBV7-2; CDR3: CASSLGGNSYEQYF
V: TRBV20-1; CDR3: CSANGLAGFQETQYF
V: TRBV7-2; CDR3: CASSLASGLYKQQFF
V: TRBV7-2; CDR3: CASSLPGTVDNEQFF
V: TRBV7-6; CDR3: CASSSGRRKTGKQYF
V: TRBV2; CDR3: CASSVQGGTDTQYF
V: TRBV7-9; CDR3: CASSLAVGDTQYF
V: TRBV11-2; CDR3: CASSLADGKYTF
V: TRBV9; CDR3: CASSFEAGPTAEYF
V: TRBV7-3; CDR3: CASSRQANTLEF
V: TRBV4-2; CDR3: CASSPPPEWASGRSDTQYF
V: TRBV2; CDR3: CASGLAPSNEQYF
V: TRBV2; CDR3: CASGAGSTDTEYF
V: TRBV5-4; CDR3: CASSFTSGRSADTQYF
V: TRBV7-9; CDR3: CASSLVPGGLFFRYF
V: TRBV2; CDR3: CASSLQGDHYEQYF
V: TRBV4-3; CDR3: CASSQDQLAGRGEQFF
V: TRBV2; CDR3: CASRDGGLANQQYF
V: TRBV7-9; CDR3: CAGQGTGETQYYCF
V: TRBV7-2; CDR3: CASSASGRPYEQYF
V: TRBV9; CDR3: CASSVLLSGTATSFF
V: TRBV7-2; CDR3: CASSLTSGSGDTQLFF
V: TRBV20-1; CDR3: CSATRSETQYF
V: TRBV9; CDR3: CASSGEAGTTGQLFF
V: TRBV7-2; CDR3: CASSLAGGPDYGYF
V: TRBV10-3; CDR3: CAISEQKLGQLFF